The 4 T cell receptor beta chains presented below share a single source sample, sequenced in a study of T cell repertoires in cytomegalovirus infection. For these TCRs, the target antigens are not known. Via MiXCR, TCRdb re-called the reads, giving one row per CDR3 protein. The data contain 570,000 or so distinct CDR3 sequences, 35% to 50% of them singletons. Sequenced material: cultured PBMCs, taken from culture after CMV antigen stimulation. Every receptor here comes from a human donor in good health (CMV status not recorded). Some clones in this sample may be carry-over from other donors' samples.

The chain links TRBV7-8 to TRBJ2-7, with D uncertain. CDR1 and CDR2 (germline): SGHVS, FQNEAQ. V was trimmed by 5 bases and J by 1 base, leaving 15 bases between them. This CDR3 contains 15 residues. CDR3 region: CASSPRELGSYEQYF. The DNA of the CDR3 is TGTGCCAGCAGCCCTCGCGAGCTGGGGTCCTACGAGCAGTACTTC.

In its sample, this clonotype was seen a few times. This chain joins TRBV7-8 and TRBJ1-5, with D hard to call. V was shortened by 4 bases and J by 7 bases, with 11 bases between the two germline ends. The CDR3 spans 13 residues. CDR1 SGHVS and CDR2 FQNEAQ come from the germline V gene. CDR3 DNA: TGTGCCAGCAGCTGGGATCCTGGACAGCCCCAGCATTTT. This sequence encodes CASSWDPGQPQHF.

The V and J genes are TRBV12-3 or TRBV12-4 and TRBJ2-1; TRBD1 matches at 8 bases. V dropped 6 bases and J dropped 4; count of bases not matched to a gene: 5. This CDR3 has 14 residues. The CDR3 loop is CASSPGQAYNEQFF. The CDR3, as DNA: TGTGCCAGCAGCCCGGGACAGGCTTACAATGAGCAGTTCTTC.

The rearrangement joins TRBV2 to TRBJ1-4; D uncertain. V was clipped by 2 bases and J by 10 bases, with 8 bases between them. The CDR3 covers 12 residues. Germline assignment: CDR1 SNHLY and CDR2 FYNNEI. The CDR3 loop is CASSEHVGKLFF. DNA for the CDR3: TGTGCCAGCAGTGAACATGTCGGAAAACTGTTTTTT.